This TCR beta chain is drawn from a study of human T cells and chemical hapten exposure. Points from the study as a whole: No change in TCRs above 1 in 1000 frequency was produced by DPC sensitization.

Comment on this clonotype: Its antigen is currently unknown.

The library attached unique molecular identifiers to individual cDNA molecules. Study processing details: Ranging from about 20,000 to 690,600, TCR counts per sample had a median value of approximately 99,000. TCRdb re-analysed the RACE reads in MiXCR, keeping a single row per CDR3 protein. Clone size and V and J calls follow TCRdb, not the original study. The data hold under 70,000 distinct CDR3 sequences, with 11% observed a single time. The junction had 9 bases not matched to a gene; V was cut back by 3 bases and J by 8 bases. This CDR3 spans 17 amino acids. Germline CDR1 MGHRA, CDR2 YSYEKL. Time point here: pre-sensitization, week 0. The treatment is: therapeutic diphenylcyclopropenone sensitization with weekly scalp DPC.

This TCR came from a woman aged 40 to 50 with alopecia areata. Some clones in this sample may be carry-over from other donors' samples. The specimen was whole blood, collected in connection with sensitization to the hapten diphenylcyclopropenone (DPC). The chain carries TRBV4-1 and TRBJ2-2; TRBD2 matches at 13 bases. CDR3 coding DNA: TGCGCCAGCAGCCACCTTACTAGCGGGAGGGCCCGGGGGGAGCTGTTTTTT. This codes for CASSHLTSGRARGELFF.